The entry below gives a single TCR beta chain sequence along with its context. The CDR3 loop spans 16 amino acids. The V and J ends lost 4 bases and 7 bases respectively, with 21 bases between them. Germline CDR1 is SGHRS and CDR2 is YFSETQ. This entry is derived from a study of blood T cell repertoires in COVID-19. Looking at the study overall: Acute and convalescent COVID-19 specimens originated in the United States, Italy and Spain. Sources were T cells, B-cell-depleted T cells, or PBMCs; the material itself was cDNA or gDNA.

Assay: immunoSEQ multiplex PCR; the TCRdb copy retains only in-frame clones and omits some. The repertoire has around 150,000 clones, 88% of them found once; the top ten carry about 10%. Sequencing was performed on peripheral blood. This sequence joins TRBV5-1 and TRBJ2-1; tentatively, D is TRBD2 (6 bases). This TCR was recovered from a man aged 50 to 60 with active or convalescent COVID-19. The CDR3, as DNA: TGCGCCAGCAGCCTAGGGGTGCGGGACGGGTCGAATGAGCAGTTCTTC. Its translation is CASSLGVRDGSNEQFF.